The entry that follows covers one T cell receptor beta chain sequence. It has no known antigen specificity. It has no much larger one-base neighbor in the sample; base qualities were not kept. The data belong to a study of identical twins (dated by TCRdb to the mid-2010s). For the wider study: To test whether fetal clonotypes persist, the study used deep sequencing on TCR alpha and beta repertoires from monozygotic twins, unrelated adults of various ages, and cord blood. Replicate twin experiments were performed at different times using different library preparation protocols to rule out contamination.

Libraries were made using 5' RACE. TCRdb lists the instrument as Illumina HiSeq 2000. A universal primer binding site was introduced by template switching, and a unique molecular identifier was present in the final cDNA, enabling accurate counting of TCR cDNA molecules. First-strand cDNA for TCR alpha and beta chains was synthesized from specific primers in the conserved constant-segment region. Each cDNA library was double barcoded, with a SMART-Mk sample barcode plus Illumina barcodes, to control for contamination. TruSeq adapter sequences, together with Illumina sample barcodes, were added in two successive PCR steps. Sequencing of the TCR alpha and beta cDNA libraries was done on the Illumina HiSeq platform using custom primers. As for the original processing: MiGEC was used to process raw reads and extract unique molecular identifiers, and MiXCR was used to find CDR3 positions. For each individual, recombination models were inferred using an EM algorithm with the repgenHMM and IGoR tools. Shared clonotype analysis was performed with the tcR package in R, normalizing sharing by the product of cloneset sizes. To study raw recombination without the effects of thymic and clonal selection, out-of-frame nonproductive sequences were analyzed. TCRdb's own reprocessing of the public reads used fastp at Q25 and MiXCR and kept productive beta chains. CDR3 protein sequences are deduplicated, and each keeps its most common genes and DNA. TCRdb, not the original authors, processed these V and J calls. The sample includes about 920,000 distinct CDR3 sequences, with 12% observed a single time. The biggest ten clones account for under 2% of the sample.

Overall results and qualifications from the work: In beta out-of-frame sequences, excess twin sharing was weaker, because having fewer shared sequences lowered the signal-to-noise ratio. In monozygotic twins, recombination models systematically underestimated out-of-frame TCR alpha sharing, but the models matched the sharing seen between unrelated individuals. Compared with coincidental sharing between unrelated individuals, out-of-frame TCR alpha sequences shared between twins showed an excess of sequences with low generation probability. Abundant cord blood beta clonotypes carried fewer insertions; young adult naive repertoires showed a weaker similar trend, while memory repertoires showed none. Zero-insertion analyses could be partly confounded by invariant T cells such as MAIT and iNKT, although diverse VJ usage argued against such confounding for most clonotypes. Because the same donors could not be followed over many years, the conclusions relied on cross-sectional statistical analysis.

V loses 7 bases of germline sequence and J loses 2 bases, and the interval between the two ends is 13 bases. Counted from cysteine to phenylalanine, this CDR3 has 14 amino acids. Here the CDR3 DNA is all that survives: 42 bases in frame from base 1. Every donor in the study was a healthy Caucasian. The twin cohort comprised three pairs of female monozygotic twins, all aged roughly 18 to 29 years. RNA for TCR libraries was isolated from peripheral blood mononuclear cells. This sample was shared with a second study, whose subject was yellow fever vaccine responses in identical twins. As the second paper documents: The authors reported that the T cell response to vaccination in identical twins appeared partly convergent and partly personalized. In identical twins, the study followed T cell clones that responded to the vaccine with precision.

The receptor was derived from a woman aged 18-29 years in good health. In this chain, TRBV12-3 or TRBV12-4 is recombined with TRBJ2-3; the D gene assignment is ambiguous. The sequencing sample was made of PBMCs. The CDR3 protein: CASNGLSNTDTQYF. The nucleotide sequence is given as TGTGCCAGCAATGGCCTTTCCAACACAGATACGCAGTATTTT.